Listed below are T cell receptor beta chains from one sample, sequenced in a study of blood T cell repertoires in COVID-19. Clones were read by immunoSEQ multiplex PCR, and TCRdb kept only the in-frame ones, dropping some. The table has roughly 57,000 clones, around 90% seen once; the top ten hold 15% to 20%. Specimen: peripheral blood. These receptors were collected from an elderly man with acute or convalescent COVID-19. The CDR3 runs from the conserved cysteine through the conserved F or W. Only some rows state a clone size, as once, few, many or a class for expanded clones.

>13|TRBV30|TRBJ1-3|-
CAWSGDSGNTIYF
>12|TRBV29-1|TRBJ2-1|-
CSVEESGNEQFF
>14|TRBV19|TRBJ2-7|-
CASTGTGGSYEQYF
>14|TRBV5-1|TRBJ1-1|-
CASKETGENTEAFF
>13|TRBV7-3|TRBJ2-2|-
CASSLTSSGELFF
>14|TRBV28|TRBJ1-2|-
CASKKVGVNYGYTF
>12|TRBV2|TRBJ2-2|-
CASSDRTGELFF
>14|TRBV7-9|TRBJ1-1|-
CASSLQGISTEAFF
>14|TRBV5-4|TRBJ2-5|once
CASSSRGGQETQYF
>15|TRBV28|TRBJ1-1|-
CASELRVGRHTEAFF
>16|TRBV27|TRBJ2-6|-
CASRSGTVSGANVLTF
>12|TRBV29-1|TRBJ1-4|-
CSVLGPNEKLFF
>16|TRBV5-1|TRBJ2-5|-
CASSLAGLAGQETQYF
>14|TRBV5-1|TRBJ2-5|-
CASSRSGGEETQYF
>15|TRBV7-9|TRBJ1-4|-
CASSPGWEVNEKLFF
>15|TRBV6-6|TRBJ2-5|-
CASSYRRGPQETQYF
>13|TRBV12-3/TRBV12-4|TRBJ1-6|-
CASSFRGDSPLHF
>17|TRBV3-1/TRBV3-2|TRBJ2-2|once
CASSQPGTSGGAGELFF
>13|TRBV12-3/TRBV12-4|TRBJ2-7|-
CASSSGTNNEQYF
>16|TRBV4-1|TRBJ2-2|-
CASSPGDRGATGELFF
>17|TRBV3-1/TRBV3-2|TRBJ2-2|once
CASSHYSGGANTGELFF
>18|TRBV6-2/TRBV6-3|TRBJ2-5|-
CASSYSTGTGKAQETQYF
>13|TRBV6-6|TRBJ1-2|-
CASSATGNYGYTF
>14|TRBV5-6|TRBJ2-5|-
CASSPMAGKETQYF
>13|TRBV23-1|TRBJ2-7|-
CASTPPGGSEQYF
>18|TRBV24-1|TRBJ1-5|-
CATSDTRDRGGGNQPQHF
>16|TRBV29-1|TRBJ2-3|-
CSRREGAGISTDTQYF
>14|TRBV30|TRBJ2-5|-
CAWGLQGVGETQYF
>14|TRBV3-1/TRBV3-2|TRBJ2-1|once
CASSQEGAYNEQFF